The clone carrying this T cell receptor (beta chain) was counted between two and nine times. Here immunoSEQ multiplex PCR was the method, and the copy in TCRdb shows in-frame clones only, minus some. The repertoire holds about 240,000 clones, with roughly 89% as singletons. This CDR3 is 12 amino acids long. V lost 6 bases and J 4 bases, leaving 7 bases between the germline ends. This entry is derived from a study of blood T cell repertoires in COVID-19. The J gene is TRBJ1-5, the V gene TRBV12-3 or TRBV12-4; no clear D gene. The sample consisted of PBMCs or T cells enriched from blood (not recorded which). The TCR was taken from a woman under 40 who had recovered from COVID-19. CDR3 amino acids: CASSPPNQPQHF. The CDR3 coding sequence is TGTGCCAGCAGCCCTCCGAATCAGCCCCAGCATTTT.